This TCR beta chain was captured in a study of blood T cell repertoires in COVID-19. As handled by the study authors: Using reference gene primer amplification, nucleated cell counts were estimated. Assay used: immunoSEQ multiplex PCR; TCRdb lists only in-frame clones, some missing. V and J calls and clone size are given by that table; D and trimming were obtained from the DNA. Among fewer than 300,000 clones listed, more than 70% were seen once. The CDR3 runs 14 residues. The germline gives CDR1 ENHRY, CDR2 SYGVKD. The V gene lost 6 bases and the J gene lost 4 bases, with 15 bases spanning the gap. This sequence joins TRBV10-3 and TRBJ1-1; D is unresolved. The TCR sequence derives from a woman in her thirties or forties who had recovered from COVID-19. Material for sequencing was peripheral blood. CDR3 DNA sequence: TGTGCCATCAGGGGAGAATCTTTAGCCACTGAAGCTTTCTTT. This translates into CAIRGESLATEAFF.